This T cell receptor (beta chain) was recorded in a study of cytomegalovirus exposure and HLA in healthy donors. Regarding this clone: As yet, its antigen is unknown.

Whole-study findings and limits: It has been reported that TCR beta sequences accurately predicted the HLA-A and HLA-B alleles of most subjects. Most observed TCR sequences were rare, whereas some public TCRs were detected in many donors.

Vbeta (60) and Jbeta (13) primers were used in the PCR. Method: immunoSEQ multiplex PCR; TCRdb's copy keeps in-frame clones and lacks some. The sample lists more than 80,000 clones; roughly 80% were seen once. CDR1 and CDR2 from the germline V gene are GTSNPN and SVGIG (reference sequence). V was clipped by 0 bases and J by 3 bases; unmatched bases: 11. This CDR3 is 16 amino acids long. The chain links TRBV30 to TRBJ2-7; 7 nucleotides agree with TRBD2. The origin of this receptor is a girl aged 2 to 9 in good health and CMV-seropositive. The sequenced sample was PBMCs. The CDR3 loop reads CAWSVGLRRESYEQYF. CDR3 DNA: TGTGCCTGGAGTGTGGGGTTACGGCGGGAGAGCTACGAGCAGTACTTC.